Listed here are 19 T cell receptor beta chains from one sample, sequenced in a study of spatial heterogeneity in lung cancer. TCRdb reanalysed the 5' RACE reads using MiXCR and keeps one entry per CDR3 protein. The data contain tens of thousands of distinct CDR3 sequences, about 12% of them singletons. Stated time point: sample taken at primary tumor resection. The material sequenced was PBMCs, taken at surgery. The receptors shown here come from a male donor with early-stage non-small cell lung cancer.

This clonotype has a handful of counts. The gene calls are TRBV7-2 and TRBJ1-6; the match to TRBD1 covers 11 bases. CDR1 SGHTA and CDR2 FQGNSA come from the germline V gene. This CDR3 comprises 19 residues. V shed 4 bases and J 0 bases; nucleotides not matched to a gene: 8. CDR3 amino acids: CASSSGTGGRSSYNSPLHF. The CDR3 DNA reads as TGTGCCAGCAGCTCCGGGACAGGGGGTAGGAGCTCCTATAATTCACCCCTCCACTTT.

V and J are TRBV7-2 and TRBJ2-7; 9 bases are a match to TRBD2. Germline CDR1 reads SGHTA; CDR2 reads FQGNSA. CDR3 length equals 16 residues. Losses at the gene ends were 4 bases for V and 2 bases for J; bases not matched to a gene: 9. CDR3: CASSSFSGSGAYEQYF. The CDR3 DNA follows: TGTGCCAGCAGCTCTTTTAGCGGGAGCGGGGCCTACGAGCAGTACTTC.

The rearrangement links TRBV18 to TRBJ2-3; D uncertain. This CDR3 is built from 14 residues. Trimming shortened V by 3 bases and J by 2 bases, and 9 bases separated the two germline ends. CDR1 KGHSH and CDR2 LQKENI come from the germline V gene. CDR3 sequence: CASSPGPATDTQYF. In DNA form, the CDR3 reads TGTGCCAGCTCACCCGGACCCGCCACAGATACGCAGTATTTT. The entire variable domain, with the rest obtained from reference TRBV18 and TRBJ2-3, is as follows: NAGVMQNPRHLVRRRGQEARLRCSPMKGHSHVYWYRQLPEEGLKFMVYLQKENIIDESGMPKERFSAEFPKEGPSILRIQQVVRGDSAAYFCASSPGPATDTQYFGPGTRLTVL.

The chain carries TRBV19 and TRBJ2-1; D gene ambiguous. CDR3 length equals 13 residues. Germline CDR1 LNHDA, CDR2 SQIVND (reference sequence). V was clipped by 5 bases and J by 8 bases, with 13 bases between them. The CDR3 DNA reads TGTGCCAGTAGTTCTACCAGAAGGGATGAGCAGTTCTTC. Translated, it gives CASSSTRRDEQFF. The full variable domain, rest sourced from reference TRBV19 and TRBJ2-1, is DGGITQSPKYLFRKEGQNVTLSCEQNLNHDAMYWYRQDPGQGLRLIYYSQIVNDFQKGDIAEGYSVSREKKESFPLTVTSAQKNPTAFYLCASSSTRRDEQFFGPGTRLTVL.

In its sample, this clonotype was seen a few times. The gene calls are TRBV2 and TRBJ2-3; tentative D call: TRBD1 (6 bases). Germline V gene sequence: CDR1 SNHLY, CDR2 FYNNEI. This CDR3 is 15 amino acids long. The V end was cut by 5 bases, the J end by 2 bases, with 14 bases between. The CDR3 DNA reads as TGTGCCAGCAGTTCACAGGGCCAACACACAGATACGCAGTATTTT. It specifies CASSSQGQHTDTQYF.

The rearrangement links TRBV7-8 to TRBJ1-6; 8 nucleotides match TRBD1. The CDR3 is 15 residues long. The V and J ends lost 2 bases and 8 bases, in that order; junction bases with no gene match: 5. Germline-derived CDR1 and CDR2 are SGHVS and FQNEAQ. CDR3 nucleotide sequence: TGTGCCAGCAGCTTATTGGGACAGGTGGATTCACCCCTCCACTTT. Amino acid sequence: CASSLLGQVDSPLHF.

The rearrangement joins TRBV20-1 to TRBJ2-1, with D possibly TRBD2 on 5 matching bases. The ends were cut back, 0 bases at V and 5 bases at J, with 14 bases in the middle. The germline V gene encodes CDR1 DFQATT and CDR2 SNEGSKA (reference sequence). This CDR3 is built from 15 residues. DNA for the CDR3: TGCAGTGCTAGAGATTTAAGGACTGGTGACAATGAGCAGTTCTTC. It specifies CSARDLRTGDNEQFF.

This clonotype was detected a few times. The rearrangement links TRBV7-9 to TRBJ2-3, with D perhaps TRBD1 (6 bases). Trimming pared 7 bases from V and 1 base from J, leaving 15 bases between. The CDR3 is 15 amino acids. In germline, CDR1 is SEHNR, CDR2 FQNEAQ (reference sequence). This CDR3 reads CASTWLKGGTDTQYF. CDR3 nucleotides: TGTGCCAGCACCTGGTTGAAGGGGGGCACAGATACGCAGTATTTT.

In its sample, this clonotype was seen a few times. The rearrangement joins TRBV28 to TRBJ1-6; TRBD1 matches 7 bases. The V gene's germline CDR1 is MDHEN and CDR2 SYDVKM. This CDR3 is 14 amino acids long. Losses at the gene ends were 3 bases for V and 11 bases for J; bases not matched to a gene: 7. Written as DNA, the CDR3 is TGTGCCAGCAGTTTCATGGACAGGATGGCACCCCTCCACTTT. The encoded protein is CASSFMDRMAPLHF.

This clonotype turned up a few times. This chain uses TRBV5-1 with TRBJ2-3; D is possibly TRBD1 or TRBD2 (5 bases each). This CDR3 has 15 amino acids. The V end lost 6 bases, the J end lost 2 bases, and 16 bases lay between the germline ends. Germline CDR1 reads SGHRS; CDR2 reads YFSETQ. CDR3: CASTRDGHFTDTQYF. CDR3 coding DNA: TGCGCCAGCACCCGGGACGGGCACTTCACAGATACGCAGTATTTT.

The rearrangement uses TRBV29-1 and TRBJ2-5, with 8 bases that match TRBD2. V shed 2 bases, J shed 1 base, and the junction held 6 bases outside the gene matches. Germline CDR1 reads SQVTM; CDR2 reads ANQGSEA. The length of the CDR3 is 15 residues. The CDR3 region has the DNA TGCAGCGTTGAACCTCGCGGGAGGTTCCAAGAGACCCAGTACTTC. Protein: CSVEPRGRFQETQYF.

This clonotype appeared a few times. The rearrangement links TRBV6-2 or TRBV6-3 to TRBJ2-7; maybe TRBD1 (8 bases). V was cut by 6 bases and J by 0 bases, with 15 bases left in between. This CDR3 is built from 15 residues. The germline gives CDR1 MNHEY, CDR2 SVGEGT. In DNA, the CDR3 is TGTGCCAGCAGAAAGACAGGGGAGGGCTCCTACGAGCAGTACTTC. This sequence encodes CASRKTGEGSYEQYF.

DNA of the CDR3: TGTGCCAGCGCGGGACAGCGAACTAATGAAAAACTGTTTTTT. It is translated as CASAGQRTNEKLFF. The V call is TRBV3-1, the J call TRBJ1-4; 7 bases fit TRBD1. Germline CDR1 reads LGHDT; CDR2 reads YNNKEL (reference sequence). With V trimmed by 8 bases and J by 1 base, 4 bases remained unmatched. This CDR3 region has 14 residues.

V is TRBV19 and J is TRBJ2-2; TRBD1 matches 11 bases. The CDR3 is 16 residues long. The germline gives CDR1 LNHDA, CDR2 SQIVND (reference sequence). V lost 6 bases to trimming and J lost 0 bases; unmatched junction nucleotides: 3. The CDR3 is CASSRTGGANTGELFF. CDR3 in DNA: TGTGCCAGTAGCCGGACAGGGGGCGCGAACACCGGGGAGCTGTTTTTT.

This clonotype has only a few counts. J is TRBJ2-5 and V is TRBV4-1; 8 positions match TRBD2. The CDR3 runs 16 residues. The junction had 5 bases not matched to a gene; V was cut back by 1 base and J by 1 base. Germline CDR1 MGHRA, CDR2 YSYEKL. The CDR3 DNA sequence: TGCGCCAGCAGCCAAGTTCACGGGGGGGTCCAAGAGACCCAGTACTTC. Its translation is CASSQVHGGVQETQYF.

This clonotype was counted between two and nine times. The chain employs TRBV12-3 or TRBV12-4 and TRBJ2-1; TRBD1 agrees at 10 bases. With 7 bases clipped from V and 7 bases from J, the junction kept 10 bases outside the gene matches. The CDR3 is 15 amino acids. The chain's CDR3 is CASTPGQGRRNEQFF. The CDR3 region has the DNA TGTGCCAGCACCCCGGGACAGGGGCGAAGGAATGAGCAGTTCTTC.

This clonotype came up a few times. The rearrangement uses TRBV29-1 and TRBJ2-3; the D is unclear. Germline V gene data show CDR1 as SQVTM and CDR2 as ANQGSEA. This CDR3 spans 13 amino acids. V was shortened by 0 bases and J by 0 bases, with 4 bases between the two germline ends. CDR3 amino acids: CSVEEQSTDTQYF. The CDR3 nucleotides are TGCAGCGTTGAAGAACAGAGCACAGATACGCAGTATTTT.

This sequence joins TRBV27 and TRBJ2-5; TRBD2 matches 13 bases. J was trimmed by 7 bases and V by 2 bases; bases with no gene match: 10. The CDR3 is made up of 17 amino acids. The germline V gene has CDR1 MNHEY and CDR2 SMNVEV (reference sequence). This chain's CDR3 is CASSLGPRLAGGGTQYF. CDR3 coding DNA: TGTGCCAGCAGTTTAGGGCCGAGACTAGCGGGAGGCGGGACCCAGTACTTC.

This clonotype was seen a handful of times. The chain couples TRBV30 to TRBJ1-5, with 7 bases aligning to TRBD1. V shed 3 bases and J 4 bases; nucleotides not matched to a gene: 9. This CDR3 is 15 amino acids long. CDR1 is GTSNPN, CDR2 SVGIG, per germline (reference sequence). The CDR3 nucleotides read TGTGCCTGGAGCCAAAGGGCAGGGGGAAATCAGCCCCAGCATTTT. Amino acids: CAWSQRAGGNQPQHF.